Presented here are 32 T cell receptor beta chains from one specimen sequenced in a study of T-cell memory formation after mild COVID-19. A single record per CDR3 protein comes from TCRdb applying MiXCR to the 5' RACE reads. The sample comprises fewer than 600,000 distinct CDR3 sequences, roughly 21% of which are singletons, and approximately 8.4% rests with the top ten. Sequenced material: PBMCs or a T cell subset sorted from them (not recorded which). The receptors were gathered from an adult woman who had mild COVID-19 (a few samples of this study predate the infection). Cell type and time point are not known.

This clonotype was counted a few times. CDR3 sequence reads: CASSSLGWAGRYNEQFF. The CDR3 region has the DNA TGTGCCAGCAGTTCCCTCGGCTGGGCAGGGAGGTACAATGAGCAGTTCTTC. The chain uses TRBV12-3 or TRBV12-4 and TRBJ2-1; D is perhaps TRBD2 (6 bases). Trimming stripped 4 bases from V and 4 bases from J, with 20 bases between. This CDR3 is 17 amino acids long.

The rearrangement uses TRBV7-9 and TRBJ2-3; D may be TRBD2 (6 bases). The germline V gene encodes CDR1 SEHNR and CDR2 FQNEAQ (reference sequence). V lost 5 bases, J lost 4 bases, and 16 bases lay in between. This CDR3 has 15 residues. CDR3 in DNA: TGTGCCAGCAGCCGAGCGGCAAGGAGGGCAGATACGCAGTATTTT. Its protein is CASSRAARRADTQYF.

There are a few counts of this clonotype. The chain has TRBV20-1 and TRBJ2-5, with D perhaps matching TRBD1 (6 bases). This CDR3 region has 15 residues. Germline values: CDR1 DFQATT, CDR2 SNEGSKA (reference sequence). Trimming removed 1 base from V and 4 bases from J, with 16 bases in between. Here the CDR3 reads CSARVYRQGRETQYF. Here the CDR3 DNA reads TGCAGTGCTAGAGTCTACAGGCAGGGGCGAGAGACCCAGTACTTC.

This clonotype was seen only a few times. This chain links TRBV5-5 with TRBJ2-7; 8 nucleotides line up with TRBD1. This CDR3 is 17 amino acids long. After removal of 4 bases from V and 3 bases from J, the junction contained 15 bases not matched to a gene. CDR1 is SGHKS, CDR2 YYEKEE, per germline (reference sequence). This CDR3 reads CASSLQGQGISYYEQYF. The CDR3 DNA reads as TGTGCCAGCAGCCTTCAAGGACAGGGTATATCGTACTACGAGCAGTACTTC.

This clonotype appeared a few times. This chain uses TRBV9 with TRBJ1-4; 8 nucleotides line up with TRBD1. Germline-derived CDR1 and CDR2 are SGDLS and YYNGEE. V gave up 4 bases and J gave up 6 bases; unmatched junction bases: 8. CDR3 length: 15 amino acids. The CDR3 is CASSPRTGIDEKLFF. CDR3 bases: TGTGCCAGCAGCCCAAGGACAGGGATAGATGAAAAACTGTTTTTT.

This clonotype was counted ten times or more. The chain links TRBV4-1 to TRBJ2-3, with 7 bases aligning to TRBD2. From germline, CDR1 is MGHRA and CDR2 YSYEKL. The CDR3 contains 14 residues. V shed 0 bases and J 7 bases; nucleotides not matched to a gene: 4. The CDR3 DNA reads TGCGCCAGCAGCCAAGACCCACTAGCGAATACGCAGTATTTT. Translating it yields CASSQDPLANTQYF.

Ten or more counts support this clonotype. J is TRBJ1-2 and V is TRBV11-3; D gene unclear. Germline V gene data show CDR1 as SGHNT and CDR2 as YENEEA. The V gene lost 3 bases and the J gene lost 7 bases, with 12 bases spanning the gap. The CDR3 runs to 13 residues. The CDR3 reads CASSFGRGGGYTF. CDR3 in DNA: TGTGCCAGCAGCTTCGGCCGGGGTGGTGGCTACACCTTC.

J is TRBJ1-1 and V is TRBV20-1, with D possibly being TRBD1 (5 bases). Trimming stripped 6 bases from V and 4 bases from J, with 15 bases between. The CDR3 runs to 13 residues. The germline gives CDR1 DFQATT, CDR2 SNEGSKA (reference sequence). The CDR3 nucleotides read TGCAGTGCGGGGGGGGACCTAAGCACTGAAGCTTTCTTT. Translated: CSAGGDLSTEAFF.

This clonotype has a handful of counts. CDR3 loop: CASSLIGAEEQYF. The CDR3 nucleotides are TGTGCCAGCAGTTTAATAGGGGCGGAAGAGCAGTACTTC. The rearrangement uses TRBV28 and TRBJ2-7, with TRBD1 as a possible D gene (5 bases). Trimming removed 2 bases from V and 7 bases from J, with 12 bases in between. Looked up from germline, CDR1 is MDHEN and CDR2 is SYDVKM. The CDR3 sequence is 13 residues long.

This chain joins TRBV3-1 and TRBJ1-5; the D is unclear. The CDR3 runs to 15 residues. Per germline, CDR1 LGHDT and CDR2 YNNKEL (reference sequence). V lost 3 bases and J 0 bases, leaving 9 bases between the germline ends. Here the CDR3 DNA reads TGTGCCAGCAGCCAGGGAGGTTATAGCAATCAGCCCCAGCATTTT. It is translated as CASSQGGYSNQPQHF.

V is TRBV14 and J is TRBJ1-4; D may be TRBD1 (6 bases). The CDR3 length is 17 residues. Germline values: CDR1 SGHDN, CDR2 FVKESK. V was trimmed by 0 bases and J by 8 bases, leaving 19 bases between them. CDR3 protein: CASSQETGGGFREKLFF. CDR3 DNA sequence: TGTGCCAGCAGCCAAGAGACGGGGGGCGGTTTTAGGGAAAAACTGTTTTTT.

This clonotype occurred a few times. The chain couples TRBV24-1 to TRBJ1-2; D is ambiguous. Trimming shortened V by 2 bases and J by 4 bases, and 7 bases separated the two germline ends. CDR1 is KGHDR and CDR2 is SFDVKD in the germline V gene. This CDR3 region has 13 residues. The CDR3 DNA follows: TGTGCCACCAGTGATTCAGCGGCCTATGGCTACACCTTC. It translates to CATSDSAAYGYTF.

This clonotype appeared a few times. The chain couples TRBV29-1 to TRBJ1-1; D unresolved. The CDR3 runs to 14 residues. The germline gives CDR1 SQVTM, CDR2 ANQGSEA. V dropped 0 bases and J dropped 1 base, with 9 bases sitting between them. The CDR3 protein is CSVEDRNENTEAFF. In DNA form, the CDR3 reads TGCAGCGTTGAAGATCGGAATGAGAACACTGAAGCTTTCTTT.

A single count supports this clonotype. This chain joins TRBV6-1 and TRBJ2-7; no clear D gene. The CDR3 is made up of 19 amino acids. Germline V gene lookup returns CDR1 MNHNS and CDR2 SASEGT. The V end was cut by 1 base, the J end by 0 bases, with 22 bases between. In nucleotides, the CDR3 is TGTGCCAGCAGTGAAGATTATTGGACCGCGATAAGGAGCTCCTACGAGCAGTACTTC. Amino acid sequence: CASSEDYWTAIRSSYEQYF.

The CDR3 loop reads CASSFLVATSGNPGYEQYF. The CDR3 DNA follows: TGTGCCAGCAGCTTCCTCGTGGCTACTAGCGGGAACCCAGGGTACGAGCAGTACTTC. This chain links TRBV7-8 with TRBJ2-7; 10 bases are shared with TRBD2. Per germline, CDR1 SGHVS and CDR2 FQNEAQ. The CDR3 loop spans 19 amino acids. J gave up 4 bases and V 3 bases, and 18 bases lay outside the gene matches.

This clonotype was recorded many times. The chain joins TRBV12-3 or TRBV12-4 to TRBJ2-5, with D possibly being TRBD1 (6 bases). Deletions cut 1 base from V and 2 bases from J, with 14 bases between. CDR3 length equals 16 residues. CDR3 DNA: TGTGCCAGCAGTTTAGGTTGGCGGACAGTTCAAGAGACCCAGTACTTC. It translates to CASSLGWRTVQETQYF.

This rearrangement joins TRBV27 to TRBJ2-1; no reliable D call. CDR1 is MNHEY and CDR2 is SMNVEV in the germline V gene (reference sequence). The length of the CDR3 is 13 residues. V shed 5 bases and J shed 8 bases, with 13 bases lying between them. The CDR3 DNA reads TGTGCCAGCAGTCGACGGTCTGGGGATGAGCAGTTCTTC. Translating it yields CASSRRSGDEQFF.

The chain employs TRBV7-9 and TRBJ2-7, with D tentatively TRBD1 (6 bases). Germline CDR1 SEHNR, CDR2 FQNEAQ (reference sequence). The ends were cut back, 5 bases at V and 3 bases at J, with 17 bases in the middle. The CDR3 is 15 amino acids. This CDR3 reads CASSIETGDLYEQYF. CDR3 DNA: TGTGCCAGCAGCATCGAGACAGGAGACCTCTACGAGCAGTACTTC.

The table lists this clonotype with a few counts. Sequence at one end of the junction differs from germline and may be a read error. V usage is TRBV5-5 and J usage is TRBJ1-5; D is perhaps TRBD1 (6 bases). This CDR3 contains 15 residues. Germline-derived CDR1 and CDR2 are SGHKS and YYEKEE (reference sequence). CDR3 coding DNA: TGTGCCAGCACCTTGGGGACACAGTCGGGGCAGCCCCAGCATTTT. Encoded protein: CASTLGTQSGQPQHF.

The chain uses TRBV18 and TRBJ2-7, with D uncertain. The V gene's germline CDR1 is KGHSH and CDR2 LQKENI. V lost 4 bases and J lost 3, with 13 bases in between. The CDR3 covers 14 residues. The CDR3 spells CASSRGSTNYEQYF. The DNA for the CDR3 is TGTGCCAGCTCACGCGGCAGCACTAACTACGAGCAGTACTTC.

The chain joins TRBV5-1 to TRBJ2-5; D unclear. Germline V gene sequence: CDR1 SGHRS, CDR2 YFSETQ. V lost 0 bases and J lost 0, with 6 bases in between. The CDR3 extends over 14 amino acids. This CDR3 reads CASSLAVYQETQYF. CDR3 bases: TGCGCCAGCAGCTTGGCGGTTTACCAAGAGACCCAGTACTTC.

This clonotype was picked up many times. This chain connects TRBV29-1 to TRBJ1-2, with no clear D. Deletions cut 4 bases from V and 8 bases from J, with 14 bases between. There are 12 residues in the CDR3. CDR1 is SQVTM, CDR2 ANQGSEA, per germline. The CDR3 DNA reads TGCAGCGTTGTCGACCCGAGTGAGGGCTACACCTTC. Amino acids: CSVVDPSEGYTF. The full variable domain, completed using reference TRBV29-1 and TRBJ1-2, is SAVISQKPSRDICQRGTSLTIQCQVDSQVTMMFWYRQQPGQSLTLIATANQGSEATYESGFVIDKFPISRPNLTFSTLTVSNMSPEDSSIYLCSVVDPSEGYTFGSGTRLTVV.

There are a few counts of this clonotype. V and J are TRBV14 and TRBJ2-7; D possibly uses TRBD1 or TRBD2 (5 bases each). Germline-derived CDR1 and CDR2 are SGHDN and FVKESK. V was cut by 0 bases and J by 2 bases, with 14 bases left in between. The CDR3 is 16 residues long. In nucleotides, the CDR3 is TGTGCCAGCAGCCAAGAAGGTGGGACCCGCCCCTACGAGCAGTACTTC. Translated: CASSQEGGTRPYEQYF. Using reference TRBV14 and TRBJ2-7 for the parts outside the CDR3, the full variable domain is EAGVTQFPSHSVIEKGQTVTLRCDPISGHDNLYWYRRVMGKEIKFLLHFVKESKQDESGMPNNRFLAERTGGTYSTLKVQPAELEDSGVYFCASSQEGGTRPYEQYFGPGTRLTVT.

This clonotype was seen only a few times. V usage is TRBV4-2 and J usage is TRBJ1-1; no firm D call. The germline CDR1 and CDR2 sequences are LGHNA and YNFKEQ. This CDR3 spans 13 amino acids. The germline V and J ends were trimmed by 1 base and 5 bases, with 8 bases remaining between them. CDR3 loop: CASSQVLTTEAFF. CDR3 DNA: TGTGCCAGCAGCCAAGTTTTGACAACTGAAGCTTTCTTT.

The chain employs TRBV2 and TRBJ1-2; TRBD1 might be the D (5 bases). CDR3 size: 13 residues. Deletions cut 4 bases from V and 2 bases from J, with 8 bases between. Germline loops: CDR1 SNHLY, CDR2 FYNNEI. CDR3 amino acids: CASSVQGNYGYTF. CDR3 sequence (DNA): TGTGCCAGCAGTGTTCAGGGCAACTATGGCTACACCTTC.

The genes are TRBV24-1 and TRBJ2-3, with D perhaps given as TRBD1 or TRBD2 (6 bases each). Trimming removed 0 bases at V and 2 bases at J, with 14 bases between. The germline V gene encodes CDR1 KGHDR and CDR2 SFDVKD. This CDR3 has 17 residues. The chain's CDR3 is CATSDLGGGPYTDTQYF. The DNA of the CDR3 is TGTGCCACCAGTGATTTGGGAGGGGGGCCTTACACAGATACGCAGTATTTT.

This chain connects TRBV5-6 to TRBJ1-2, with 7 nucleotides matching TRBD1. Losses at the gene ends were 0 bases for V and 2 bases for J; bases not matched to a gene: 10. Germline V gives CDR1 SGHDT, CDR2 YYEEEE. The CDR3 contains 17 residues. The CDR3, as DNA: TGTGCCAGCAGCTTGGGGGCGGCGACAGGGAGGAACTATGGCTACACCTTC. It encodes CASSLGAATGRNYGYTF.

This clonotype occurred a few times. CDR3 protein: CASRPSGAGELFF. CDR3 DNA sequence: TGTGCCAGCAGGCCCTCTGGAGCCGGGGAGCTGTTTTTT. The rearrangement links TRBV7-9 to TRBJ2-2; no reliable D call. This CDR3 has 13 residues. The germline V gene encodes CDR1 SEHNR and CDR2 FQNEAQ (reference sequence). The V gene lost 6 bases and the J gene lost 6 bases, with 11 bases spanning the gap.

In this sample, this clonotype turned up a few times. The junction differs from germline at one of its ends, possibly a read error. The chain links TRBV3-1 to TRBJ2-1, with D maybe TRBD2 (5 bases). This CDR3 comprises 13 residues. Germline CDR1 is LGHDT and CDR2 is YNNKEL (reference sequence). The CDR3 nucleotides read TGTGCCAGCAGCGAAGAACTAGTCACTGAGCAGTTCTTC. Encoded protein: CASSEELVTEQFF.

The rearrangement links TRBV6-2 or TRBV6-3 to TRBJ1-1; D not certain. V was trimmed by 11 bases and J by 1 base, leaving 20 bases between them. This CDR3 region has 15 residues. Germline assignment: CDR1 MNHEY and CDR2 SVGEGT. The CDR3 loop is CARHRSPWGNTEAFF. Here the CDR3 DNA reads TGTGCCCGTCATCGGAGTCCTTGGGGGAACACTGAAGCTTTCTTT.

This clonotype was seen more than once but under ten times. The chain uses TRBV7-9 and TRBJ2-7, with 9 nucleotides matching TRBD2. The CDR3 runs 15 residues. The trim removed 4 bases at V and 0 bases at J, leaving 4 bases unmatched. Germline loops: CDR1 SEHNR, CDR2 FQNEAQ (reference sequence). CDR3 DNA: TGTGCCAGCAGCTCCAGCGGGGGGCTCTCCTACGAGCAGTACTTC. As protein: CASSSSGGLSYEQYF.

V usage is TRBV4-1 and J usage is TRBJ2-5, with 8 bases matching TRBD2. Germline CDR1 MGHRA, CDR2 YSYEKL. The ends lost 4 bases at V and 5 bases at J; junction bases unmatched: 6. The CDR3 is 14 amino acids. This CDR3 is CASSRAGEWETQYF. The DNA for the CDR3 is TGCGCCAGCAGCCGAGCGGGGGAATGGGAGACCCAGTACTTC.